This T cell receptor beta chain stems from a study of OX40 agonist ivuxolimab in advanced cancers. Study-level background: Past anti-PD-1, anti-PD-L1 or anti-CTLA-4 therapy was accepted, and 40% had received some. Partial responses were achieved by three patients, one with hepatocellular carcinoma and two with cutaneous melanoma. Study-level results: Among the lowest levels of clonal expansion were found in partial responders at 0.1-3.0 mg/kg. Clonal expansion was seen in CD4+ and CD8+ blood T cells by week 6 at 0.1 to 3.0 mg/kg.

Concerning this clone itself: Its cognate antigen is unknown.

The CDR3 length is 15 residues. The germline V gene encodes CDR1 SGHTA and CDR2 FQGNSA. J gave up 6 bases and V 4 bases, and 9 bases lay outside the gene matches. Clones were read by immunoSEQ multiplex PCR, and TCRdb kept only the in-frame ones, dropping some. The table has tens of thousands of clones, 80% to 85% seen once. Specimen: CD4+ or CD8+ T cells sorted from blood, collected in a trial of the OX40 agonist ivuxolimab. This chain connects TRBV7-2 to TRBJ2-1; 7 nucleotides match TRBD2. The sequence came from an adult with an advanced solid tumor such as melanoma, head and neck, liver or kidney cancer. The DNA for the CDR3 is TGTGCCAGCAGCTCCGGCCTACTAGCGAGCAATGAGCAGTTCTTC. Amino acids: CASSSGLLASNEQFF.